The present T cell receptor beta chain was sequenced within a study of cytomegalovirus exposure and HLA in healthy donors. General study findings and limits: From TCR beta sequences, most subjects' HLA-A and HLA-B alleles were reportedly predicted accurately. Rarity characterized most TCR sequences, yet some public TCRs appeared in many donors.

Of note for this clone: Its antigen is not known.

Everyone who donated was a healthy bone marrow donor. Amplification used 60 Vbeta primers and 13 Jbeta primers. As handled by the study authors: Later, some 75 million unique TCR beta chains were counted in an analysis, and approximately 9.9 million of them were shared. The protocol was immunoSEQ multiplex PCR, while the TCRdb copy is restricted to in-frame clones and leaves out a portion. That table supplies the V and J calls and clone size; D and trimming were determined from the DNA. The sample yields 150,000 to 200,000 clones, 70% to 90% seen once. Germline loops: CDR1 SGHRS, CDR2 YFSETQ. This CDR3 has 16 amino acids. J was trimmed by 4 bases and V by 1 base; bases with no gene match: 8.

The receptor comes from a man aged 18-30 years in good health and CMV-seropositive. J is TRBJ2-3 and V is TRBV5-1; 8 nucleotides align to TRBD2. Source material: PBMCs. This chain's CDR3 is CASSLFSGVSPDTQYF. As DNA, the CDR3 is TGCGCCAGCAGCTTGTTTAGCGGGGTCTCACCAGATACGCAGTATTTT.